Each of the 22 T cell receptor beta chains below was sequenced from the same sample in a study of blood T cell repertoires in COVID-19. Only in-frame clones appear in the TCRdb table, and some are missing; sequencing was by immunoSEQ multiplex PCR. This repertoire shows 350,000 to 400,000 clones, 88% found once; its top ten account for 0.9% to 1.5%. Sequenced: PBMCs or T cells enriched from blood (not recorded which). These receptors came from a woman aged 18-29 years who had recovered from COVID-19.

Only a few counts were recorded for this clone. The chain employs TRBV11-2 and TRBJ1-2, with D unclear. V lost 3 bases to trimming and J lost 3 bases, with 20 bases between them. Germline CDR1 reads SGHAT; CDR2 reads FQNNGV. This CDR3 is 17 amino acids long. The CDR3 here is CASSFRWSRRTDYGYTF. The DNA for the CDR3 is TGTGCCAGCAGCTTTCGATGGAGTCGACGTACGGACTATGGCTACACCTTC. Full variable domain (missing parts from reference TRBV11-2 and TRBJ1-2): EAGVAQSPRYKIIEKRQSVAFWCNPISGHATLYWYQQILGQGPKLLIQFQNNGVVDDSQLPKDRFSAERLKGVDSTLKIQPAKLEDSAVYLCASSFRWSRRTDYGYTFGSGTRLTVV.

The chain uses TRBV4-1 and TRBJ2-3; 14 bases agree with TRBD2. V was pared by 1 base and J by 5 bases, with 5 bases of the junction left unmatched. The CDR3 has 17 residues. CDR1 MGHRA and CDR2 YSYEKL come from the germline V gene. The CDR3 DNA sequence: TGCGCCAGCAGCCAAGGACTAGCGGGGGGGCAGCGAGATACGCAGTATTTT. It translates to CASSQGLAGGQRDTQYF.

The chain combines TRBV5-1 with TRBJ1-1; D might be TRBD1 (5 bases). The CDR3 sequence is 14 residues long. Trimming stripped 1 base from V and 3 bases from J, with 10 bases between. The germline V gene encodes CDR1 SGHRS and CDR2 YFSETQ. CDR3 residues: CASSLRGSDTEAFF. For the CDR3, the DNA is TGCGCCAGCAGCTTGCGGGGGTCGGACACTGAAGCTTTCTTT.

This sequence joins TRBV7-3 and TRBJ1-2; no clear D gene. V was shortened by 2 bases and J by 2 bases, with 6 bases between the two germline ends. The CDR3 totals 13 residues. Germline V gives CDR1 SGHTA, CDR2 FQGTGA. The CDR3 loop is CASSLDGNYGYTF. The CDR3 nucleotides read TGTGCCAGCAGCTTAGACGGGAACTATGGCTACACCTTC.

This clone was observed a single time. V usage is TRBV28 and J usage is TRBJ1-3; D possibly corresponds to TRBD1 (6 bases). Trimming removed 6 bases from V and 0 bases from J, with 12 bases in between. CDR3 length: 15 residues. The germline gives CDR1 MDHEN, CDR2 SYDVKM. DNA of the CDR3: TGTGCCAGCAGCCGACCGACAGGCTCTGGAAACACCATATATTTT. Translating it yields CASSRPTGSGNTIYF. Based on the CDR3 plus reference TRBV28 and TRBJ1-3, the full variable domain is DVKVTQSSRYLVKRTGEKVFLECVQDMDHENMFWYRQDPGLGLRLIYFSYDVKMKEKGDIPEGYSVSREKKERFSLILESASTNQTSMYLCASSRPTGSGNTIYFGEGSWLTVV.

The chain recombines TRBV19 with TRBJ1-1; weak D call: TRBD1 (5 bases). Deletions cut 5 bases from V and 4 bases from J, with 14 bases between. The length of the CDR3 is 14 residues. CDR1 is LNHDA and CDR2 is SQIVND in the germline V gene (reference sequence). The CDR3 region has the DNA TGTGCCAGTAGTGCCACAGGATCATTCACTGAAGCTTTCTTT. Translation: CASSATGSFTEAFF.

This sequence joins TRBV12-5 and TRBJ1-5, with 10 positions matching TRBD1. J gave up 3 bases and V 2 bases, and 10 bases lay outside the gene matches. Germline V CDR1 and CDR2: LGHNT, FRNRAP. The length of the CDR3 is 18 residues. CDR3 DNA sequence: TGTGCTAGTGGTTTGACTCCCTCCGGGACAGGGGTCAATCAGCCCCAGCATTTT. Protein: CASGLTPSGTGVNQPQHF.

This sequence joins TRBV9 and TRBJ2-6; unclear D gene. In germline, CDR1 is SGDLS, CDR2 YYNGEE. The CDR3 loop spans 15 amino acids. The V end lost 1 base, the J end lost 0 bases, and 5 bases lay between the germline ends. This CDR3 reads CASSVHSSGANVLTF. The DNA for the CDR3 is TGTGCCAGCAGCGTACATTCCTCTGGGGCCAACGTCCTGACTTTC.

The chain couples TRBV28 to TRBJ2-5; 13 bases are shared with TRBD2. Germline assignment: CDR1 MDHEN and CDR2 SYDVKM. The CDR3 runs to 17 residues. Trimming removed 3 bases from V and 3 bases from J; junction bases left unmatched: 7. CDR3: CASSFLTSGGREETQYF. The CDR3, as DNA: TGTGCCAGCAGTTTCCTGACTAGCGGGGGGCGGGAAGAGACCCAGTACTTC.

The J gene is TRBJ1-1, the V gene TRBV4-2; the match to TRBD1 covers 9 bases. CDR1 is LGHNA and CDR2 is YNFKEQ in the germline V gene. CDR3 length: 15 residues. The J segment lost 4 bases and the V segment lost 0 bases, leaving 3 bases of the junction unmatched. CDR3 DNA sequence: TGTGCCAGCAGCCAAGAACAGGGGGCCCCCACTGAAGCTTTCTTT. Its protein product is CASSQEQGAPTEAFF.

V gene TRBV7-9 combines with J gene TRBJ2-7; weak D call: TRBD2 (6 bases). V lost 6 bases and J lost 2, with 11 bases in between. The CDR3 is 13 amino acids. CDR1 is SEHNR and CDR2 is FQNEAQ in the germline V gene (reference sequence). CDR3 in amino acids: CASSRDSAYEQYF. CDR3 nucleotides: TGTGCCAGCAGTCGGGACTCAGCCTACGAGCAGTACTTC.

V is TRBV11-2 and J is TRBJ1-6; TRBD1 aligns across 9 bases. Germline V gene lookup returns CDR1 SGHAT and CDR2 FQNNGV. V lost 6 bases and J lost 7; bases outside the gene matches: 7. CDR3 length: 15 residues. Written as DNA, the CDR3 is TGTGCCAGCAGTACAACCGGGACAGGGAATTCACCCCTCCACTTT. Translated: CASSTTGTGNSPLHF. Full variable domain (rest looked up from reference TRBV11-2 and TRBJ1-6): EAGVAQSPRYKIIEKRQSVAFWCNPISGHATLYWYQQILGQGPKLLIQFQNNGVVDDSQLPKDRFSAERLKGVDSTLKIQPAKLEDSAVYLCASSTTGTGNSPLHFGNGTRLTVT.

The rearrangement uses TRBV5-6 and TRBJ1-3; the D is unclear. The germline CDR1 and CDR2 sequences are SGHDT and YYEEEE. CDR3 length: 17 amino acids. V lost 6 bases to trimming and J lost 0 bases, with 19 bases between them. The CDR3 DNA reads TGTGCCAGCAACCAAATGATGCCTCCTAACTCTGGAAACACCATATATTTT. Its protein is CASNQMMPPNSGNTIYF.

This chain links TRBV25-1 with TRBJ1-6; D is possibly TRBD1 (6 bases). CDR1 and CDR2 (germline): MGHDK, SYGVNS. V lost 6 bases to trimming and J lost 10 bases, with 19 bases between them. The CDR3 runs to 15 residues. This chain's CDR3 is CASSQDSPGGSPLHF. CDR3 nucleotide sequence: TGTGCCAGCAGCCAGGACAGCCCTGGAGGATCACCCCTCCACTTT.

This chain links TRBV7-2 with TRBJ1-5; TRBD1 might be the D (6 bases). The CDR3 runs 14 residues. Germline V CDR1 and CDR2: SGHTA, FQGNSA. V was pared by 5 bases and J by 5 bases, with 13 bases between. The CDR3 protein is CASSLRQADQPQHF. For the CDR3, the DNA is TGTGCCAGCAGCCTCAGACAGGCGGATCAGCCCCAGCATTTT.

This rearrangement joins TRBV3-1 (or the pseudogene TRBV3-2) to TRBJ1-2; weak D call: TRBD1 (6 bases). The V end lost 4 bases, the J end lost 8 bases, and 17 bases lay between the germline ends. Looked up from germline, CDR1 is LGHDT and CDR2 is YNNKEL (reference sequence). This CDR3 region has 14 residues. The CDR3 region is CASSPGGALLGYTF. DNA for the CDR3: TGTGCCAGCAGCCCTGGGGGGGCGCTCCTCGGCTACACCTTC.

A remark on this clone: One end of the junction does not line up with germline, which may come from a read error. This sequence joins TRBV19 and TRBJ1-3; D is unclear. In germline, CDR1 is LNHDA, CDR2 SQIVND (reference sequence). There are 15 residues in the CDR3. Here the CDR3 DNA reads TGTGCCAGTAGTGTAGACGGCGGATCTGGAAACACCATATATTTT. Its protein product is CASSVDGGSGNTIYF.

The chain combines TRBV18 with TRBJ2-3; 9 bases align to TRBD2. Trimming took 3 bases from V and 4 from J; bases not matched to a gene: 5. Germline CDR1 KGHSH, CDR2 LQKENI. This CDR3 region has 15 residues. Written as DNA, the CDR3 is TGTGCCAGCTCACCGTGGACTAGCGATTCAGATACGCAGTATTTT. It specifies CASSPWTSDSDTQYF.

This rearrangement joins TRBV6-1 to TRBJ1-1; D may be TRBD1 (6 bases). The CDR3 length is 16 residues. V was trimmed by 3 bases and J by 0 bases, leaving 14 bases between them. Germline V gene sequence: CDR1 MNHNS, CDR2 SASEGT. CDR3 DNA sequence: TGTGCCAGCAGTGAGTGGCCAGGGGACATGAACACTGAAGCTTTCTTT. It encodes CASSEWPGDMNTEAFF.

This clone was counted a few times. The genes are TRBV7-2 and TRBJ1-2, with 8 bases lining up with TRBD1. The V gene's germline CDR1 is SGHTA and CDR2 FQGNSA. With V trimmed by 5 bases and J by 4 bases, 18 bases remained unmatched. The CDR3 runs to 18 residues. Here the CDR3 DNA reads TGTGCCAGCAGCCACGCCTATGCAGGGGGCGCTTGGGGCTATGGCTACACCTTC. It translates to CASSHAYAGGAWGYGYTF. Full variable domain (remainder filled in from reference TRBV7-2 and TRBJ1-2): GAGVSQSPSNKVTEKGKDVELRCDPISGHTALYWYRQSLGQGLEFLIYFQGNSAPDKSGLPSDRFSAERTGGSVSTLTIQRTQQEDSAVYLCASSHAYAGGAWGYGYTFGSGTRLTVV.

The chain couples TRBV6-4 to TRBJ1-1; possibly TRBD1 for D (6 bases). Germline V gene lookup returns CDR1 MRHNA and CDR2 SNTAGT. Trimming removed 5 bases at V and 1 base at J, with 8 bases between. The CDR3 is 13 amino acids. CDR3 in amino acids: CASSLGGNTEAFF. Here the CDR3 DNA reads TGTGCCAGCAGTCTAGGGGGGAACACTGAAGCTTTCTTT.

The genes are TRBV5-1 and TRBJ1-1; D not resolved. V was pared by 0 bases and J by 0 bases, with 6 bases between. CDR3 size: 14 residues. Germline loops: CDR1 SGHRS, CDR2 YFSETQ. CDR3 sequence (DNA): TGCGCCAGCAGCTTGGAGGAGATGAACACTGAAGCTTTCTTT. Amino acids: CASSLEEMNTEAFF.